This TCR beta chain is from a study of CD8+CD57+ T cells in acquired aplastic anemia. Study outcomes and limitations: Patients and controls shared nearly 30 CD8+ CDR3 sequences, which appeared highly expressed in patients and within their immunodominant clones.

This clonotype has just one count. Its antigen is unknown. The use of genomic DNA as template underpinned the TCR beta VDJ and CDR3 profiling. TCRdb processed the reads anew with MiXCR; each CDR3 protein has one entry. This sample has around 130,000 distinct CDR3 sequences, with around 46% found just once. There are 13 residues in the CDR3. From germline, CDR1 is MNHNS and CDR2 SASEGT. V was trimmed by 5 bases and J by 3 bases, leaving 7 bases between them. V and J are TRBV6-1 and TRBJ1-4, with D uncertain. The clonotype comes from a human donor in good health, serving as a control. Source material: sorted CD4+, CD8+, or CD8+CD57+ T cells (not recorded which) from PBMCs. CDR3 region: CASSRIPNEKLFF. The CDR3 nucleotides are TGTGCCAGCAGTCGCATACCTAATGAAAAACTGTTTTTT.